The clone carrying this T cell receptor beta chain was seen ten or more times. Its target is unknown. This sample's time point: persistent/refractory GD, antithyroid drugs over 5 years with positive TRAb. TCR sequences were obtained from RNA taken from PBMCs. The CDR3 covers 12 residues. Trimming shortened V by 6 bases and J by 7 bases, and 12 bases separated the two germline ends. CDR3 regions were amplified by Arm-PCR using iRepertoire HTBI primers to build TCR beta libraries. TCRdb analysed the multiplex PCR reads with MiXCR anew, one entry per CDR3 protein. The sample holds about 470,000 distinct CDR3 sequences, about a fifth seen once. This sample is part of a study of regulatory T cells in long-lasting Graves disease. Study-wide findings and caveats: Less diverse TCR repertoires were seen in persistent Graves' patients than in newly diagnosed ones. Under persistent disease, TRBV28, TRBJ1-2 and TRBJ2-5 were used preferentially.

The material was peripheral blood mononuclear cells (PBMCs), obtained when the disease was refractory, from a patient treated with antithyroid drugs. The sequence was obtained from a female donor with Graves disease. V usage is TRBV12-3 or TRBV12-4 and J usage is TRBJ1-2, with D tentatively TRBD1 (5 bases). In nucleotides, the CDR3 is TGTGCCAGCAGCCCTTCAGGGTCTGGCTACACCTTC. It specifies CASSPSGSGYTF.